This T cell receptor (beta chain) came from a study of T cells in localized non-small cell lung cancer. Findings and limits, study-wide: Heterogeneity remains possible because sequencing was limited to only one tumor region. Maximal T cell clonality occurred in uninvolved adjacent lung, with tumor ranking below it. Detection in adjacent lung was observed for a median roughly 55 of the top 100 tumor clones.

As concerns this clone: Its antigen is still unknown.

CDR1 is SGDLS and CDR2 is YYNGEE in the germline V gene. The length of the CDR3 is 15 residues. With 5 bases removed from V and 1 base from J, the gap between germline ends came to 15 bases. This table comes from immunoSEQ multiplex PCR, and its TCRdb copy is limited to in-frame clones, with some not included. The sample has 3,000 to 4,000 clones; about 31% are singletons. The V call is TRBV9, the J call TRBJ1-1; D unclear. The TCR comes from a man aged 40 to 70 with stage I lung adenocarcinoma. The sequenced sample was lung tumor tissue, obtained before any cancer treatment. The CDR3 DNA reads as TGTGCCAGCAGTGAGGTTATGCGAGAGAACACTGAAGCTTTCTTT. It encodes CASSEVMRENTEAFF.